These T cell receptor beta chains were read from a single sample in a study of blood T cell repertoires in COVID-19. Assay used: immunoSEQ multiplex PCR; TCRdb lists only in-frame clones, some missing. Of approximately 270,000 clones in the sample, roughly 80% were seen once. Sequenced material: peripheral blood. Receptors were obtained from a person aged 70 to 85 with COVID-19, enrolled during active disease. The CDR3 runs from the conserved cysteine through the conserved F or W. D genes are given only for firm matches. Size is omitted from some rows. Given values are once, few, many or a class for expanded clones.

j_call v_call clone_size d_call cdr3_aa cdr3_nt
TRBJ2-7 TRBV9 NA NA CASSVEVSGYEQYF TGTGCCAGCAGCGTAGAGGTTAGCGGCTACGAGCAGTACTTC
TRBJ2-7 TRBV5-6 NA NA CASSLQGYEQYF TGTGCCAGCAGCTTGCAGGGATACGAGCAGTACTTC
TRBJ1-4 TRBV24-1 NA TRBD1 CAAGQDEKLFF TGTGCCGCCGGACAGGATGAAAAACTGTTTTTT
TRBJ2-3 TRBV7-3 NA NA CASSQTRSDGTQYF TGTGCCAGCAGCCAGACACGTTCGGATGGTACGCAGTATTTT
TRBJ1-1 TRBV7-9 NA NA CASSLARNTEAFF TGTGCCAGCAGCTTAGCCCGGAACACTGAAGCTTTCTTT
TRBJ2-7 TRBV6-4 few TRBD1 CASRTGTGDIFDEQYF TGTGCCAGCAGGACCGGGACAGGGGATATTTTTGACGAGCAGTACTTC
TRBJ1-3 TRBV9 few TRBD1 CASSSGGGQGGNTIYF TGTGCCAGCAGCTCCGGGGGGGGACAGGGAGGAAACACCATATATTTT
TRBJ1-5 TRBV19 NA NA CASSIGQAQHF TGTGCCAGTAGTATCGGTCAAGCCCAGCATTTT
TRBJ2-1 TRBV27 NA NA CASSLAGRLNEQFF TGTGCCAGCAGTTTGGCGGGGAGGTTGAATGAGCAGTTCTTC
TRBJ2-1 TRBV5-1 NA NA CASSSSPGLSYNEQFF TGCGCCAGCAGCTCCAGTCCAGGGCTCTCCTACAATGAGCAGTTCTTC
TRBJ2-3 TRBV2 NA TRBD1 CASSPDRVTDTQYF TGTGCCAGCAGCCCAGACAGGGTGACAGATACGCAGTATTTT
TRBJ1-1 TRBV7-2 NA NA CASSSTVEAFF TGTGCCAGCAGCTCCACAGTTGAAGCTTTCTTT
TRBJ2-5 TRBV25-1 once TRBD2 CASSPPGGAGGFETQYF TGTGCCAGCAGCCCACCAGGCGGGGCGGGAGGTTTTGAGACCCAGTACTTC
TRBJ2-7 TRBV5-1 NA TRBD1 CASSRNRGENYEQYF TGCGCCAGCAGCAGGAACAGGGGGGAAAACTACGAGCAGTACTTC
TRBJ2-2 TRBV9 NA NA CASSVPSGLFTGELFF TGTGCCAGCAGCGTACCCTCAGGGCTCTTCACCGGGGAGCTGTTTTTT
TRBJ2-3 TRBV7-2 NA TRBD2 CASSFNSGAADTQYF TGTGCCAGCAGCTTCAATAGCGGGGCCGCGGATACGCAGTATTTT
TRBJ2-7 TRBV18 NA NA CASSPGTLFSSYEQYF TGTGCCAGCTCACCCGGGACATTATTTAGCTCCTACGAGCAGTACTTC
TRBJ1-2 TRBV3-1/TRBV3-2 NA NA CASSQYSDRPLDGYTF TGTGCCAGCAGCCAATACTCAGACAGGCCGCTAGATGGCTACACCTTC
TRBJ2-3 TRBV6-2/TRBV6-3 NA TRBD2 CASSGLAASTDTQYF TGTGCCAGCAGCGGACTAGCGGCTAGCACAGATACGCAGTATTTT
TRBJ1-5 TRBV3-1/TRBV3-2 NA NA CASSHFTESYSNQPQHF TGTGCCAGCAGCCACTTCACAGAAAGTTATAGCAATCAGCCCCAGCATTTT
TRBJ2-2 TRBV7-3 NA TRBD1 CASSLIGTGRDRDTGRRTGELFF TGTGCCAGCAGCTTAATAGGGACAGGGCGGGACCGGGACACCGGCCGCCGCACCGGGGAGCTGTTTTTT
TRBJ1-4 TRBV6-6 NA NA CASRAGTSNEKLFF TGTGCCAGCAGGGCGGGGACCTCTAATGAAAAACTGTTTTTT
TRBJ2-1 TRBV9 few NA CASSATIRGVNEQFF TGTGCCAGCAGCGCAACAATTCGGGGTGTTAATGAGCAGTTCTTC
TRBJ1-2 TRBV19 few NA CASSIDQQQNGYTF TGTGCCAGTAGTATAGACCAACAGCAAAATGGCTACACCTTC
TRBJ1-1 TRBV4-1 few NA CASSRTQGSWPEAFF TGCGCCAGCAGCCGCACACAGGGAAGTTGGCCTGAAGCTTTCTTT
TRBJ1-2 TRBV28 NA TRBD1 CASTGGGTGALNYGYTF TGTGCCAGCACGGGGGGCGGGACAGGGGCCCTAAACTATGGCTACACCTTC
TRBJ1-6 TRBV6-5 NA TRBD1 CASSSGKGARGPPLHF TGTGCCAGCAGTTCAGGAAAGGGGGCGCGGGGTCCACCCCTCCACTTT
TRBJ1-1 TRBV7-9 NA TRBD1 CASIKGQLNTEAFF TGTGCCAGCATTAAGGGACAGTTGAACACTGAAGCTTTCTTT
TRBJ2-5 TRBV5-5 NA NA CASSFEGETQYF TGTGCCAGCAGCTTCGAGGGAGAGACCCAGTACTTC